Below, 22 T cell receptor beta chains from the same sample are listed, as sequenced in a study of cytomegalovirus exposure and HLA in healthy donors (dated by TCRdb to 2016 to 2017). Receptor libraries were prepared by the immunoSEQ multiplex PCR assay. The multiplex PCR relied on a mix of 60 forward primers for TCR Vbeta segments and 13 reverse primers for TCR Jbeta segments. This immuneACCESS table, as held by TCRdb, lists in-frame sequences with V and J called but not all clones. Of the missing ones, under half trace to an unresolved V gene in checked studies; the others have no known cause. The sample table holds around 61,000 clones, of which approximately 70% were seen once. The biggest ten clones account for around 17% of the sample. The specimen was PBMCs. The receptors come from a man aged 40-49 years in good health and CMV-seropositive.

The V gene is TRBV7-9, the J gene TRBJ1-4, with D maybe TRBD1 (5 bases). This CDR3 has 17 amino acids. Germline CDR1 and CDR2: SEHNR and FQNEAQ (reference sequence). Trimming pared 1 base from V and 0 bases from J, leaving 12 bases between. CDR3 coding DNA: TGTGCCAGCAGCTTAGTCAGGGTGTGGCCAACTAATGAAAAACTGTTTTTT. Translating it yields CASSLVRVWPTNEKLFF. The entire variable domain, with the rest obtained from reference TRBV7-9 and TRBJ1-4, is as follows: DTGVSQNPRHKITKRGQNVTFRCDPISEHNRLYWYRQTLGQGPEFLTYFQNEAQLEKSRLLSDRFSAERPKGSFSTLEIQRTEQGDSAMYLCASSLVRVWPTNEKLFFGSGTQLSVL.

This chain connects TRBV4-3 to TRBJ1-2, with unresolved D. The CDR3 runs 13 residues. The germline V gene encodes CDR1 LGHNA and CDR2 YSLEER. V lost 1 base and J 3 bases, leaving 6 bases between the germline ends. CDR3 loop: CASSQGLDYGYTF. For the CDR3, the DNA is TGCGCCAGCAGCCAAGGTCTTGACTATGGCTACACCTTC.

The gene calls are TRBV27 and TRBJ1-5; maybe TRBD1 (6 bases). V was pared by 3 bases and J by 6 bases, with 12 bases between. Looked up from germline, CDR1 is MNHEY and CDR2 is SMNVEV (reference sequence). The CDR3 is made up of 14 amino acids. The CDR3 reads CASSFLGGSQPQHF. CDR3 sequence (DNA): TGTGCCAGCAGTTTTCTAGGGGGAAGTCAGCCCCAGCATTTT.

This chain uses TRBV10-3 with TRBJ2-7; 7 nucleotides line up with TRBD1. The CDR3 loop spans 14 amino acids. Germline CDR1 is ENHRY and CDR2 is SYGVKD. V lost 6 bases and J lost 0; bases outside the gene matches: 5. This CDR3 is CAIRMGQNSYEQYF. The DNA for the CDR3 is TGTGCCATCAGAATGGGACAGAACTCCTACGAGCAGTACTTC.

V is TRBV27 and J is TRBJ2-6; D gene ambiguous. The V end lost 5 bases, the J end lost 2 bases, and 10 bases lay between the germline ends. The CDR3 consists of 15 residues. CDR1 and CDR2 from the germline V gene are MNHEY and SMNVEV (reference sequence). The CDR3 sequence: CASSQWLAGANVLTF. The CDR3 nucleotides are TGTGCCAGCAGTCAATGGTTAGCTGGGGCCAACGTCCTGACTTTC.

The chain combines TRBV19 with TRBJ2-5, with D unresolved. Germline CDR1 reads LNHDA; CDR2 reads SQIVND (reference sequence). V was pared by 4 bases and J by 2 bases, with 8 bases between. CDR3 length equals 13 residues. CDR3 residues: CASSTTAQETQYF. The CDR3 DNA reads as TGTGCCAGTAGTACAACAGCTCAAGAGACCCAGTACTTC.

The CDR3 DNA sequence: TGTGCCAGTAATAAAGACGGGACACTTCTTGGGGAGCTGTTTTTT. Translating gives CASNKDGTLLGELFF. The chain uses TRBV19 and TRBJ2-2; tentative D call: TRBD1 (6 bases). Germline V CDR1 and CDR2: LNHDA, SQIVND (reference sequence). Trimming removed 7 bases at V and 8 bases at J, with 20 bases between. The CDR3 consists of 15 residues.

The chain carries TRBV2 and TRBJ2-4, with 7 bases matching TRBD2. The CDR3 has 12 residues. Trimming removed 5 bases from V and 12 bases from J; junction bases left unmatched: 7. Germline CDR1 reads SNHLY; CDR2 reads FYNNEI. CDR3 protein: CASSSTGGTQYF. The CDR3 region has the DNA TGTGCCAGCAGTTCCACGGGGGGAACTCAGTACTTC.

The chain is built from TRBV9 and TRBJ2-1; D perhaps matches TRBD2 (6 bases). From germline, CDR1 is SGDLS and CDR2 YYNGEE. The V gene lost 4 bases and the J gene lost 5 bases, with 10 bases spanning the gap. The CDR3 has 13 amino acids. CDR3 in DNA: TGTGCCAGCAGCTCCCGACTAGACAATGAGCAGTTCTTC. It encodes CASSSRLDNEQFF.

The rearrangement links TRBV7-8 to TRBJ2-2, with 13 bases fitting TRBD2. There are 18 residues in the CDR3. Germline trimming cut 5 bases from V and 6 bases from J; bases unmatched to any gene: 12. Germline values: CDR1 SGHVS, CDR2 FQNEAQ. CDR3 in amino acids: CASSPLSPGLAGSGELFF. The CDR3 bases are TGTGCCAGCAGCCCCTTAAGTCCGGGACTAGCGGGGTCCGGGGAGCTGTTTTTT.

This clone was observed a few times. Written as DNA, the CDR3 is TGTGCCAGCACGGGTCCTAGGAGTGAAAAACTGTTTTTT. Translated: CASTGPRSEKLFF. The V call is TRBV6-1, the J call TRBJ1-4; D gene ambiguous. V was cut by 7 bases and J by 7 bases, with 13 bases left in between. This CDR3 has 13 residues. CDR1 MNHNS and CDR2 SASEGT come from the germline V gene.

V is TRBV2 and J is TRBJ1-2; perhaps TRBD1 as D (5 bases). The CDR3 has 15 residues. V shed 6 bases and J shed 8 bases, with 22 bases lying between them. From germline, CDR1 is SNHLY and CDR2 FYNNEI. The CDR3 loop reads CASSHSLDTPEGYTF. DNA for the CDR3: TGTGCCAGCAGCCACTCGTTGGACACTCCGGAGGGCTACACCTTC. Full variable domain (outside the CDR3, taken from reference TRBV2 and TRBJ1-2): EPEVTQTPSHQVTQMGQEVILRCVPISNHLYFYWYRQILGQKVEFLVSFYNNEISEKSEIFDDQFSVERPDGSNFTLKIRSTKLEDSAMYFCASSHSLDTPEGYTFGSGTRLTVV.

CDR3 sequence: CASSLETQYF. CDR3 in DNA: TGTGCCAGCAGTCTGGAGACCCAGTACTTC. This rearrangement joins TRBV21-1 to TRBJ2-5; the table's D call, TRBD2, was not checked against the DNA. TRBV21-1 is annotated as a pseudogene. This CDR3 spans 10 amino acids.

DNA of the CDR3: TGTGCCAGCAGCCGGCTTCTAGCGGGAGCGGGAGATACGCAGTATTTT. This gives the protein CASSRLLAGAGDTQYF. The rearrangement joins TRBV14 to TRBJ2-3, with TRBD2 matching 10 bases. Losses at the gene ends were 4 bases for V and 5 bases for J; bases not matched to a gene: 9. The germline V gene has CDR1 SGHDN and CDR2 FVKESK. There are 16 residues in the CDR3.

This clone is categorized as medium-sized. The V call is TRBV2, the J call TRBJ1-5; no clear D gene. The CDR3 contains 13 residues. V was trimmed by 2 bases and J by 10 bases, leaving 12 bases between them. Germline CDR1 is SNHLY and CDR2 is FYNNEI. The CDR3 here is CASSELSRSPQHF. Written as DNA, the CDR3 is TGTGCCAGCAGTGAATTAAGTAGATCTCCCCAGCATTTT.

This clone occurred once. The chain employs TRBV30 and TRBJ1-1, with D hard to call. This CDR3 has 10 amino acids. From germline, CDR1 is GTSNPN and CDR2 SVGIG (reference sequence). Deletions cut 6 bases from V and 4 bases from J, with 6 bases between. CDR3 sequence (DNA): TGTGCCTGCACTATCACTGAAGCTTTCTTT. Residues: CACTITEAFF.

The chain joins TRBV7-2 to TRBJ2-3; D perhaps matches TRBD1 (5 bases). V was trimmed by 3 bases and J by 2 bases, leaving 9 bases between them. Per germline, CDR1 SGHTA and CDR2 FQGNSA. The length of the CDR3 is 14 residues. This CDR3 is CASSFRQFTDTQYF. The CDR3 coding sequence is TGTGCCAGCAGCTTTCGACAGTTCACAGATACGCAGTATTTT.

The V gene is TRBV5-1, the J gene TRBJ2-7, with a tentative D call TRBD2 (6 bases). Germline CDR1 is SGHRS and CDR2 is YFSETQ. This CDR3 spans 14 amino acids. Trimming shortened V by 4 bases and J by 3 bases, and 14 bases separated the two germline ends. The DNA of the CDR3 is TGCGCCAGCAGCGGGGGGACCAGCGGCTACGAGCAGTACTTC. Protein sequence: CASSGGTSGYEQYF.

This chain uses TRBV7-2 with TRBJ2-5; the match to TRBD2 covers 12 bases. This CDR3 contains 17 residues. Germline V gives CDR1 SGHTA, CDR2 FQGNSA. V gave up 5 bases and J gave up 4 bases; unmatched junction bases: 11. DNA for the CDR3: TGTGCCAGCAGCCGAGCCCCTAGCGGGAGGGCCCCAGAGACCCAGTACTTC. It yields the protein CASSRAPSGRAPETQYF.

This sequence joins TRBV2 and TRBJ2-3; TRBD1 aligns across 9 bases. Germline CDR1 and CDR2: SNHLY and FYNNEI. V gave up 10 bases and J gave up 6 bases; unmatched junction bases: 8. The CDR3 runs to 13 residues. Here the CDR3 DNA reads TGTGCCATTCACAGGGGGCGCGGGGATACGCAGTATTTT. It specifies CAIHRGRGDTQYF.

The chain joins TRBV6-5 to TRBJ1-3; D gene uncertain. Trimming left V 6 bases short and J 4 bases short, with 10 bases between. Germline-derived CDR1 and CDR2 are MNHEY and SVGAGI. The CDR3 runs 13 residues. CDR3 amino acids: CASSLFIGNTIYF. CDR3 nucleotides: TGTGCCAGCAGCCTCTTTATCGGAAACACCATATATTTT.

The chain joins TRBV5-6 to TRBJ1-3; TRBD1 agrees at 7 bases. V gave up 8 bases and J gave up 0 bases; unmatched junction bases: 14. The V gene's germline CDR1 is SGHDT and CDR2 YYEEEE. This CDR3 is built from 17 residues. The CDR3 DNA reads as TGTGCCAGTTCCTGGACAGGTACATCTGCCTCTGGAAACACCATATATTTT. Translating gives CASSWTGTSASGNTIYF.